This entry lists 15 T cell receptor beta chains sequenced from one sample in a study of blood T cell repertoires in COVID-19. TCRdb's copy holds only in-frame clones and misses some; the assay was immunoSEQ multiplex PCR. The sample lists 80,000 to 100,000 clones, around 83% occurring once. The specimen sequenced was peripheral blood. Receptor source: a woman aged 55-69 years in a cohort sampled during active or convalescent COVID-19.

V and J are TRBV6-5 and TRBJ1-5, with D possibly matching TRBD1 (6 bases). Germline V gene lookup returns CDR1 MNHEY and CDR2 SVGAGI. The CDR3 covers 15 residues. The germline V and J ends were trimmed by 6 bases and 4 bases, with 16 bases remaining between them. The DNA for the CDR3 is TGTGCCAGCAGGCAAACAGGGTCAGGTAATCAGCCCCAGCATTTT. Protein product: CASRQTGSGNQPQHF.

This clone was recorded a few times. The chain employs TRBV9 and TRBJ2-7; TRBD1 matches 7 bases. The J segment lost 0 bases and the V segment lost 3 bases, leaving 6 bases of the junction unmatched. Looked up from germline, CDR1 is SGDLS and CDR2 is YYNGEE. The CDR3 has 15 residues. The DNA of the CDR3 is TGTGCCAGCAGCGCTCACCGGGACAGCTCCTACGAGCAGTACTTC. It yields the protein CASSAHRDSSYEQYF. Full variable domain (remainder filled in from reference TRBV9 and TRBJ2-7): DSGVTQTPKHLITATGQRVTLRCSPRSGDLSVYWYQQSLDQGLQFLIQYYNGEERAKGNILERFSAQQFPDLHSELNLSSLELGDSALYFCASSAHRDSSYEQYFGPGTRLTVT.

This clone was detected only once. The V call is TRBV4-1, the J call TRBJ1-2; 8 bases fit TRBD1. Germline values: CDR1 MGHRA, CDR2 YSYEKL. Trimming cost V 4 bases and J 8 bases; bases outside gene matches: 15. This CDR3 region has 16 residues. The chain's CDR3 is CASSRSDRVPSGGYTF. For the CDR3, the DNA is TGCGCCAGCAGCCGCTCGGACAGGGTGCCGTCTGGGGGCTACACCTTC.

This clone was seen just once. The chain couples TRBV27 to TRBJ2-5, with D perhaps TRBD2 (5 bases). The germline V gene has CDR1 MNHEY and CDR2 SMNVEV (reference sequence). CDR3 length: 11 residues. The CDR3 region has the DNA TGTGCGGTCGGGGTCGGTGAGACCCAGTACTTC. This translates into CAVGVGETQYF.

The chain is built from TRBV7-3 and TRBJ2-5; 10 positions match TRBD2. Germline V lookup: CDR1 SGHTA, CDR2 FQGTGA. The CDR3 totals 17 residues. The junction had 7 bases not matched to a gene; V was cut back by 2 bases and J by 1 base. CDR3 in amino acids: CASSLGGSSGGQETQYF. CDR3 DNA sequence: TGTGCCAGCAGCTTAGGAGGGTCTAGCGGGGGCCAAGAGACCCAGTACTTC.

This sequence joins TRBV29-1 and TRBJ2-5, with TRBD2 matching 10 bases. The CDR3 is made up of 16 amino acids. V was clipped by 6 bases and J by 5 bases; unmatched bases: 15. In germline, CDR1 is SQVTM, CDR2 ANQGSEA. The CDR3 reads CSVSPRSGGAGETQYF. Written as DNA, the CDR3 is TGCAGCGTGTCCCCCCGGAGCGGGGGGGCCGGGGAGACCCAGTACTTC.

The chain combines TRBV29-1 with TRBJ1-2; 12 bases match TRBD1. The J segment lost 4 bases and the V segment lost 2 bases, leaving 8 bases of the junction unmatched. Germline V gene sequence: CDR1 SQVTM, CDR2 ANQGSEA. This CDR3 has 16 amino acids. The CDR3 region is CSVENWDRGRGYGYTF. The CDR3 region has the DNA TGCAGCGTTGAAAACTGGGACAGGGGGCGAGGCTATGGCTACACCTTC.

This clone was seen a few times. The V gene is TRBV2, the J gene TRBJ2-1; perhaps TRBD2 as D (6 bases). Trimming removed 4 bases at V and 1 base at J, with 11 bases between. This CDR3 is 15 amino acids long. Germline CDR1 reads SNHLY; CDR2 reads FYNNEI. CDR3 protein: CASSVLGTSYNEQFF. For the CDR3, the DNA is TGTGCCAGCAGTGTCTTGGGGACTTCCTACAATGAGCAGTTCTTC.

The V and J genes are TRBV6-1 and TRBJ1-2; no definite D call. The V end was cut by 1 base, the J end by 8 bases, with 8 bases between. CDR3 length equals 12 residues. Germline CDR1 and CDR2: MNHNS and SASEGT. CDR3 amino acids: CASSEGGKGYTF. CDR3 bases: TGTGCCAGCAGTGAAGGAGGGAAGGGCTACACCTTC.

The chain links TRBV11-2 to TRBJ2-1; 13 nucleotides agree with TRBD2. The CDR3 spans 16 residues. Germline trimming cut 3 bases from V and 7 bases from J; bases unmatched to any gene: 6. CDR1 SGHAT and CDR2 FQNNGV come from the germline V gene. CDR3: CASSLAGLAGRNEQFF. In DNA, the CDR3 is TGTGCCAGCAGCTTGGCGGGACTAGCGGGACGAAATGAGCAGTTCTTC.

The CDR3 DNA reads TGTGCCAGCAGTCCCCAAGGGGAAAACTATGGCTACACCTTC. Amino acids: CASSPQGENYGYTF. This chain joins TRBV6-2 or TRBV6-3 and TRBJ1-2; maybe TRBD1 (5 bases). The CDR3 runs to 14 residues. The V end lost 5 bases, the J end lost 2 bases, and 12 bases lay between the germline ends. CDR1 MNHEY and CDR2 SVGEGT come from the germline V gene.

This chain uses TRBV7-8 with TRBJ2-3; TRBD2 agrees at 16 bases. This CDR3 comprises 20 residues. V was clipped by 1 base and J by 5 bases; unmatched bases: 12. Germline V gene lookup returns CDR1 SGHVS and CDR2 FQNEAQ. The CDR3 loop is CASSLVGPGTSGRAKDTQYF. CDR3 nucleotides: TGTGCCAGCAGCTTAGTTGGGCCCGGGACTAGCGGGAGGGCCAAAGATACGCAGTATTTT.

The gene calls are TRBV7-9 and TRBJ2-7; possible D gene TRBD1, 5 bases. The CDR3 covers 15 residues. Trimming pared 1 base from V and 4 bases from J, leaving 14 bases between. The germline CDR1 and CDR2 sequences are SEHNR and FQNEAQ (reference sequence). CDR3 nucleotide sequence: TGTGCCAGCAGCTTAGATTCAGCAGGGAAGTACGAGCAGTACTTC. Protein product: CASSLDSAGKYEQYF.

The rearrangement joins TRBV9 to TRBJ1-6, with unresolved D. This CDR3 is built from 16 residues. V lost 3 bases to trimming and J lost 6 bases, with 16 bases between them. Germline CDR1 and CDR2: SGDLS and YYNGEE. The CDR3 DNA reads TGTGCCAGCAGCGACCCACGGGGTATGGGTAATTCACCCCTCCACTTT. This codes for CASSDPRGMGNSPLHF.

The chain has TRBV11-2 and TRBJ1-1; 7 bases align to TRBD1. V shed 6 bases, J shed 7 bases, and the junction held 11 bases outside the gene matches. The CDR3 is 14 amino acids. The germline V gene encodes CDR1 SGHAT and CDR2 FQNNGV. CDR3 sequence: CASRVRQGRGEAFF. The CDR3, as DNA: TGTGCCAGCAGAGTAAGACAGGGTAGGGGTGAAGCTTTCTTT.